This entry lists 26 T cell receptor beta chains sequenced from one sample in a study of blood T cell repertoires in COVID-19. Data came from immunoSEQ multiplex PCR; TCRdb stores just in-frame clones and leaves some out. Of 75,000 to 100,000 clones listed, around 87% are singletons. The sequenced sample was peripheral blood. These receptors all come from an elderly woman with acute or convalescent COVID-19.

The J gene is TRBJ2-7, the V gene TRBV5-4; 7 positions match TRBD2. The length of the CDR3 is 16 residues. V shed 5 bases and J 0 bases; nucleotides not matched to a gene: 11. Per the germline V gene, CDR1 is SGHNT and CDR2 is YYREEE (reference sequence). The chain's CDR3 is CASSPGGGKSSYEQYF. CDR3 in DNA: TGTGCCAGCAGTCCGGGGGGAGGCAAAAGCTCCTACGAGCAGTACTTC.

The chain couples TRBV7-2 to TRBJ2-3; weak D call: TRBD2 (7 bases). CDR1 SGHTA and CDR2 FQGNSA come from the germline V gene. This CDR3 contains 15 residues. V lost 1 base, J lost 4 bases, and 12 bases lay in between. The CDR3 is CASSLGGGPPDTQYF. CDR3 DNA sequence: TGTGCCAGCAGCTTAGGCGGGGGCCCCCCAGATACGCAGTATTTT.

The gene calls are TRBV7-2 and TRBJ2-3, with 9 bases that match TRBD2. CDR1 is SGHTA, CDR2 FQGNSA, per germline. The CDR3 runs 16 residues. J gave up 3 bases and V 3 bases, and 7 bases lay outside the gene matches. The CDR3 nucleotides read TGTGCCAGCAGCTTGCAACCAGCGGGGGGAACAGATACGCAGTATTTT. Amino acids: CASSLQPAGGTDTQYF.

The chain is built from TRBV11-3 and TRBJ2-2; D is possibly TRBD1 (8 bases). With 6 bases removed from V and 6 bases from J, the gap between germline ends came to 14 bases. Germline V CDR1 and CDR2: SGHNT, YENEEA. This CDR3 region has 14 residues. CDR3 residues: CASSETGGAGELFF. CDR3 in DNA: TGTGCCAGCAGTGAAACAGGGGGGGCCGGGGAGCTGTTTTTT.

The genes are TRBV7-2 and TRBJ1-1; D is unresolved. This CDR3 contains 12 residues. Between the trimmed V and J ends, which lost 3 bases and 9 bases, there was a span of 11 bases. Germline CDR1 is SGHTA and CDR2 is FQGNSA. This CDR3 is CASSFVVAKAFF. The DNA for the CDR3 is TGTGCCAGCAGCTTCGTGGTCGCTAAAGCTTTCTTT.

V gene TRBV29-1 combines with J gene TRBJ1-1; possible D gene TRBD1, 5 bases. Germline V lookup: CDR1 SQVTM, CDR2 ANQGSEA. V was trimmed by 7 bases and J by 1 base, leaving 16 bases between them. The CDR3 runs to 14 residues. The CDR3 loop is CSALLGLTNTEAFF. In DNA form, the CDR3 reads TGCAGCGCCTTGTTGGGACTTACGAACACTGAAGCTTTCTTT.

Only one count was recorded for this clone. The CDR3 bases are TGTGCCTGGAGTTCCATAACAGGGAATGAAGCTTTCTTT. This gives the protein CAWSSITGNEAFF. The chain combines TRBV30 with TRBJ1-1; TRBD1 might be the D (6 bases). V gave up 2 bases and J gave up 7 bases, with 14 bases separating them. The germline gives CDR1 GTSNPN, CDR2 SVGIG (reference sequence). The CDR3 extends over 13 amino acids. The full variable domain, its missing parts supplied by reference TRBV30 and TRBJ1-1, is SQTIHQWPATLVQPVGSPLSLECTVEGTSNPNLYWYRQAAGRGLQLLFYSVGIGQISSEVPQNLSASRPQDRQFILSSKKLLLSDSGFYLCAWSSITGNEAFFGQGTRLTVV.

The rearrangement uses TRBV9 and TRBJ2-1; TRBD2 agrees at 10 bases. Germline CDR1 is SGDLS and CDR2 is YYNGEE. The junction had 3 bases not matched to a gene; V was cut back by 0 bases and J by 3 bases. The CDR3 contains 16 residues. The CDR3 loop is CASSVDGLADYNEQFF. The CDR3, as DNA: TGTGCCAGCAGCGTAGACGGACTAGCGGACTACAATGAGCAGTTCTTC. The full variable domain, in which reference TRBV9 and TRBJ2-1 provide the parts outside the CDR3, is DSGVTQTPKHLITATGQRVTLRCSPRSGDLSVYWYQQSLDQGLQFLIQYYNGEERAKGNILERFSAQQFPDLHSELNLSSLELGDSALYFCASSVDGLADYNEQFFGPGTRLTVL.

The chain uses TRBV2 and TRBJ1-4; 11 bases fit TRBD1. Germline CDR1 and CDR2: SNHLY and FYNNEI. J was trimmed by 1 base and V by 7 bases; bases with no gene match: 8. CDR3 length equals 17 residues. This CDR3 is CASIPGQGVKTNEKLFF. In DNA form, the CDR3 reads TGTGCCAGCATCCCGGGACAGGGGGTCAAAACTAATGAAAAACTGTTTTTT.

This chain links TRBV19 with TRBJ1-5; TRBD1 is a possible D gene (6 bases). V was cut by 5 bases and J by 4 bases, with 15 bases left in between. The CDR3 sequence is 15 residues long. Germline V gene sequence: CDR1 LNHDA, CDR2 SQIVND (reference sequence). CDR3 protein: CASSANRVRNQPQHF. CDR3 sequence (DNA): TGTGCCAGTAGTGCAAACAGGGTACGGAATCAGCCCCAGCATTTT.

The rearrangement joins TRBV5-1 to TRBJ2-1, with 8 positions matching TRBD2. This CDR3 spans 18 amino acids. With 0 bases clipped from V and 3 bases from J, the junction kept 11 bases outside the gene matches. Per germline, CDR1 SGHRS and CDR2 YFSETQ. CDR3 region: CASSLAPPLAGSYNEQFF. The CDR3 nucleotides read TGCGCCAGCAGCTTGGCCCCCCCTTTAGCGGGGAGCTACAATGAGCAGTTCTTC.

V usage is TRBV6-1 and J usage is TRBJ2-7, with 9 nucleotides matching TRBD1. This CDR3 has 15 amino acids. V gave up 2 bases and J gave up 6 bases; unmatched junction bases: 8. Germline-derived CDR1 and CDR2 are MNHNS and SASEGT. Here the CDR3 reads CASSESGTGYLEQYF. The CDR3 DNA follows: TGTGCCAGCAGTGAATCCGGGACAGGGTATCTCGAGCAGTACTTC.

The CDR3 DNA reads TGTGCCACCGCGGGACAGGGAGATACGGGCAATGAGCAGTTCTTC. Residues: CATAGQGDTGNEQFF. The chain joins TRBV10-3 to TRBJ2-1; TRBD1 agrees at 9 bases. In germline, CDR1 is ENHRY, CDR2 SYGVKD. The ends lost 10 bases at V and 6 bases at J; junction bases unmatched: 13. The CDR3 spans 15 residues.

The rearrangement uses TRBV5-4 and TRBJ2-1, with 9 bases lining up with TRBD1. The germline gives CDR1 SGHNT, CDR2 YYREEE (reference sequence). J was trimmed by 6 bases and V by 5 bases; bases with no gene match: 12. This CDR3 contains 16 residues. The CDR3 loop reads CASSRETGGKGNEQFF. Here the CDR3 DNA reads TGTGCCAGCAGTCGGGAGACAGGGGGAAAGGGCAATGAGCAGTTCTTC. The variable domain in full, completed from reference TRBV5-4 and TRBJ2-1, reads ETGVTQSPTHLIKTRGQQVTLRCSSQSGHNTVSWYQQALGQGPQFIFQYYREEENGRGNFPPRFSGLQFPNYSSELNVNALELDDSALYLCASSRETGGKGNEQFFGPGTRLTVL.

The chain joins TRBV30 to TRBJ2-7; TRBD2 matches 10 bases. V trimming: 0 bases; J trimming: 7 bases; junction bases outside the gene matches: 9. Looked up from germline, CDR1 is GTSNPN and CDR2 is SVGIG (reference sequence). The CDR3 has 15 amino acids. The CDR3 DNA reads TGTGCCTGGAGTGTACCGGGACTAGCGCCCTCGGAGCAGTACTTC. It encodes CAWSVPGLAPSEQYF.

V gene TRBV2 combines with J gene TRBJ1-2; 7 positions agree with TRBD1. CDR1 SNHLY and CDR2 FYNNEI come from the germline V gene. The CDR3 totals 13 residues. CDR3 nucleotides: TGTGGATCAGAGGGCAGGGGGATTTATGGCTACACCTTC. It translates to CGSEGRGIYGYTF. Full variable domain (missing parts from reference TRBV2 and TRBJ1-2): EPEVTQTPSHQVTQMGQEVILRCVPISNHLYFYWYRQILGQKVEFLVSFYNNEISEKSEIFDDQFSVERPDGSNFTLKIRSTKLEDSAMYFCGSEGRGIYGYTFGSGTRLTVV.

The chain has TRBV5-1 and TRBJ1-2, with D possibly being TRBD1 (6 bases). The germline V gene encodes CDR1 SGHRS and CDR2 YFSETQ. Trimming took off 4 bases at V and 7 bases at J, with 20 bases between the two ends. This CDR3 comprises 15 residues. The CDR3 protein is CASSPGHRLYSGYTF. The CDR3 DNA is TGCGCCAGCAGCCCGGGACATCGGCTGTATAGTGGCTACACCTTC.

The rearrangement uses TRBV29-1 and TRBJ1-1; D not certain. The CDR3 sequence is 12 residues long. Per the germline V gene, CDR1 is SQVTM and CDR2 is ANQGSEA. Trimming took off 7 bases at V and 0 bases at J, with 9 bases between the two ends. The CDR3 nucleotides read TGCAGCGCCCTCGTCCTGAACACTGAAGCTTTCTTT. Residues: CSALVLNTEAFF.

This clone appeared a single time. The rearrangement joins TRBV6-5 to TRBJ2-7, with D perhaps TRBD1 (6 bases). Germline V gene lookup returns CDR1 MNHEY and CDR2 SVGAGI. This CDR3 contains 13 residues. V lost 2 bases and J lost 4, with 9 bases in between. This CDR3 is CASSYGTSYEQYF. CDR3 in DNA: TGTGCCAGCAGTTACGGGACATCATACGAGCAGTACTTC.

Worth noting for this clone: In the same sample, other DNA sequences code for this CDR3. The rearrangement joins TRBV5-1 to TRBJ1-4; a possible D gene is TRBD1 (5 bases). Trimming removed 3 bases from V and 7 bases from J, with 10 bases in between. CDR1 is SGHRS and CDR2 is YFSETQ in the germline V gene. The CDR3 sequence is 13 residues long. The CDR3 DNA follows: TGCGCCAGCAGCTCCCAGGGAGGTGAAAAACTGTTTTTT. As protein: CASSSQGGEKLFF.

The J gene is TRBJ1-2, the V gene TRBV2; D gene uncertain. V lost 6 bases, J lost 0 bases, and 5 bases lay in between. This CDR3 region has 12 residues. Per germline, CDR1 SNHLY and CDR2 FYNNEI. This chain's CDR3 is CASRSSNYGYTF. The CDR3 nucleotides are TGTGCCAGCAGGTCTTCTAACTATGGCTACACCTTC.

This chain connects TRBV6-5 to TRBJ1-2; no firm D call. Germline V lookup: CDR1 MNHEY, CDR2 SVGAGI. The germline V and J ends were trimmed by 3 bases and 4 bases, with 18 bases remaining between them. This CDR3 is 16 amino acids long. The CDR3 loop reads CASSYRLLDGLYGYTF. CDR3 nucleotide sequence: TGTGCCAGCAGTTATCGACTACTGGACGGGCTCTATGGCTACACCTTC.

The rearrangement uses TRBV2 and TRBJ1-1, with 8 bases fitting TRBD1. The V segment lost 2 bases and the J segment 1 base; nucleotides outside the gene matches: 3. Germline loops: CDR1 SNHLY, CDR2 FYNNEI. The CDR3 extends over 15 amino acids. The CDR3 loop reads CASSERDRSNTEAFF. As DNA, the CDR3 is TGTGCCAGCAGTGAACGGGACAGGTCGAACACTGAAGCTTTCTTT.

The chain employs TRBV3-1 (or the pseudogene TRBV3-2) and TRBJ2-3; the D gene is possibly TRBD1 (8 bases). The V end lost 0 bases, the J end lost 14 bases, and 24 bases lay between the germline ends. Germline V gene lookup returns CDR1 LGHDT and CDR2 YNNKEL (reference sequence). The CDR3 has 16 amino acids. The CDR3 sequence is CASSQDRWTGRGPRYF. CDR3 nucleotide sequence: TGTGCCAGCAGCCAAGATCGTTGGACAGGGAGGGGGCCACGGTATTTT.

The chain joins TRBV19 to TRBJ2-2, with 7 bases aligning to TRBD1. The CDR3 runs 17 residues. Germline V gene data show CDR1 as LNHDA and CDR2 as SQIVND (reference sequence). V gave up 4 bases and J gave up 6 bases; unmatched junction bases: 14. This CDR3 reads CASSTTRLDRKAGELFF. CDR3 sequence (DNA): TGTGCCAGTAGTACGACCCGCTTGGACAGGAAGGCCGGGGAGCTGTTTTTT.

This clone was observed a few times. This chain connects TRBV5-4 to TRBJ2-7; TRBD1 matches at 7 bases. Germline CDR1 and CDR2: SGHNT and YYREEE (reference sequence). CDR3 length equals 16 residues. The ends lost 0 bases at V and 0 bases at J; junction bases unmatched: 6. The CDR3 is CASSLGLTGVSYEQYF. The CDR3 bases are TGTGCCAGCAGCTTGGGACTCACAGGGGTCTCCTACGAGCAGTACTTC.